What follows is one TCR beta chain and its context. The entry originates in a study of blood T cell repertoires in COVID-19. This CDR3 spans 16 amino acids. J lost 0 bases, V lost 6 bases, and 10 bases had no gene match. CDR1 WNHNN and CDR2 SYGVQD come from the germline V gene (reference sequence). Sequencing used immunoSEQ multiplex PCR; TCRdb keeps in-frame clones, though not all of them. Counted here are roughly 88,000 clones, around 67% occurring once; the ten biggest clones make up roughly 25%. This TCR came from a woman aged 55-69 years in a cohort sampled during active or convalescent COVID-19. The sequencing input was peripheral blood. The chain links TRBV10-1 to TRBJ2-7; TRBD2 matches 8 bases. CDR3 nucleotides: TGCGCCAGCAGCGAATTAGCGGGGCGACCCTCCTACGAGCAGTACTTC. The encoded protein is CASSELAGRPSYEQYF.